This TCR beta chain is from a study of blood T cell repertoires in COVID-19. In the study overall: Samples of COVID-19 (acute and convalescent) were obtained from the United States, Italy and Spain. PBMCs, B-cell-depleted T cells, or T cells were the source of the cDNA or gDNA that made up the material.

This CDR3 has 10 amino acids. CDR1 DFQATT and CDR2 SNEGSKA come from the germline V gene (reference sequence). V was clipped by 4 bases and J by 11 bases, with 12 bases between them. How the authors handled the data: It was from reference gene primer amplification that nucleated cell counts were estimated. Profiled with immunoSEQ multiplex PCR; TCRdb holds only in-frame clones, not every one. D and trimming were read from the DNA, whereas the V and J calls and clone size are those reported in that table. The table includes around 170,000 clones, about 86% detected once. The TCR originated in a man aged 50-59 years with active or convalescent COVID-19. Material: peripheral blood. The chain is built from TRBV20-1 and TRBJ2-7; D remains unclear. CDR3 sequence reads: CSAKREEEYF. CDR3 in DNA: TGCAGTGCTAAGAGAGAGGAAGAGTACTTC.